The subject of this entry is one T cell receptor (beta chain). Its specificity is unknown. This sample was included in a study of PD-1 blockade in classical Hodgkin lymphoma. Study-wide points: Relative to healthy donors, newly diagnosed patients reportedly had lower baseline TCR diversity, which was reported as lower still in relapsed/refractory patients. When nivolumab was started under 1 year after ASCT, patients were excluded. Patients who responded completely had about the same baseline diversity as newly diagnosed patients.

Time point meaning: cycle 4 day 1 (C4D1), after more than 5 weeks of nivolumab. All patients relapsed after autologous stem cell transplantation, and brentuximab vedotin exposure varied. Libraries were prepared by immunoSEQ multiplex PCR; TCRdb keeps only in-frame clonotypes and omits some of them. The profile shows over 15,000 clones, about 65% of them singletons. The source of this sequence is a human donor with classical Hodgkin lymphoma. The specimen comprised peripheral blood mononuclear cells (PBMCs), sampled before the fourth cycle of nivolumab.

The CDR3, as DNA: TGTGCCAGCTCCCAGGGGGGGCAGGGAGGAAACACCATATATTTT. This sequence encodes CASSQGGQGGNTIYF. This sequence joins TRBV28 and TRBJ1-3, with TRBD1 matching over 7 bases. The CDR3 sequence is 15 residues long. Trimming at V came to 8 bases and at J to 4 bases, leaving 11 bases not matched to a gene. The germline V gene has CDR1 MDHEN and CDR2 SYDVKM.